Listed below are T cell receptor beta chains from one sample, sequenced in a study of control samples from healthy donors and cancer patients. Repertoires were generated with immunoSEQ multiplex PCR, while TCRdb's copy carries only in-frame clones and drops some. Seen here are 350,000 to 450,000 clones, over 75% observed once, and the top ten hold around 6.8%. The sample was PBMCs. The source of these receptors is a man aged 35-49 years with head and neck cancer. Each CDR3 is given with its conserved first and last residue. Each record gives: V gene, clone size, D gene, J gene, CDR3 protein, CDR3 DNA. D genes are given only for firm matches. A clone size is listed for some rows: how often the clone was seen (once, few, many), or a class if it is expanded.

V gene: TRBV6-4
clone size: NA
D gene: TRBD1
J gene: TRBJ1-6
CDR3 protein: CASSPTGVNSPLHF
CDR3 DNA: TGTGCCAGCAGTCCCACAGGGGTAAATTCACCCCTCCACTTT

V gene: TRBV9
clone size: NA
D gene: TRBD2
J gene: TRBJ2-5
CDR3 protein: CASSPIGLAGQETQYF
CDR3 DNA: TGTGCCAGCAGCCCTATTGGACTAGCGGGACAAGAGACCCAGTACTTC

V gene: TRBV28
clone size: NA
D gene: NA
J gene: TRBJ1-6
CDR3 protein: CASTSLAGALNSPLHF
CDR3 DNA: TGTGCCAGCACTTCCTTAGCCGGGGCCTTAAATTCACCCCTCCACTTT

V gene: TRBV2
clone size: NA
D gene: TRBD2
J gene: TRBJ2-3
CDR3 protein: CASEGPGTSGGISGADTQYF
CDR3 DNA: TGTGCCTCAGAGGGTCCCGGGACTAGCGGGGGCATATCCGGCGCAGATACGCAGTATTTT

V gene: TRBV30
clone size: NA
D gene: NA
J gene: TRBJ1-3
CDR3 protein: CACRGLSGNTIYF
CDR3 DNA: TGTGCCTGTAGGGGCCTCTCTGGAAACACCATATATTTT

V gene: TRBV19
clone size: once
D gene: NA
J gene: TRBJ2-7
CDR3 protein: CASSMGAKSYEQYF
CDR3 DNA: TGTGCCAGTAGTATGGGGGCCAAATCCTACGAGCAGTACTTC

V gene: TRBV7-3
clone size: NA
D gene: NA
J gene: TRBJ2-2
CDR3 protein: CASSLPSLTRSTGELFF
CDR3 DNA: TGTGCCAGCAGCTTACCCTCTCTTACTAGGAGCACCGGGGAGCTGTTTTTT

V gene: TRBV6-2/TRBV6-3
clone size: NA
D gene: NA
J gene: TRBJ1-5
CDR3 protein: CASSYRQGNQPQHF
CDR3 DNA: TGTGCCAGCAGTTACCGACAGGGCAATCAGCCCCAGCATTTT

V gene: TRBV4-2
clone size: NA
D gene: TRBD1
J gene: TRBJ2-4
CDR3 protein: CASSPGQGEAKNIQYF
CDR3 DNA: TGTGCCAGCAGCCCTGGACAGGGCGAAGCCAAAAACATTCAGTACTTC

V gene: TRBV2
clone size: NA
D gene: TRBD1
J gene: TRBJ1-1
CDR3 protein: CASQGPGQGNMNTEAFF
CDR3 DNA: TGTGCCAGCCAAGGACCGGGACAGGGTAACATGAACACTGAAGCTTTCTTT

V gene: TRBV28
clone size: NA
D gene: TRBD1
J gene: TRBJ2-7
CDR3 protein: CASRDGQAAYEQYF
CDR3 DNA: TGTGCCAGCAGGGACGGACAGGCCGCCTACGAGCAGTACTTC

V gene: TRBV6-6
clone size: NA
D gene: NA
J gene: TRBJ1-2
CDR3 protein: CASGPDRNYGYTF
CDR3 DNA: TGTGCCAGCGGTCCCGACAGGAACTATGGCTACACCTTC

V gene: TRBV25-1
clone size: NA
D gene: NA
J gene: TRBJ2-3
CDR3 protein: CASSELARDTQYF
CDR3 DNA: TGTGCCAGCAGTGAACTAGCGAGGGATACGCAGTATTTT

V gene: TRBV2
clone size: NA
D gene: NA
J gene: TRBJ1-3
CDR3 protein: CASSMGSGNTIYF
CDR3 DNA: TGTGCCAGCAGCATGGGCTCTGGAAACACCATATATTTT

V gene: TRBV19
clone size: NA
D gene: NA
J gene: TRBJ2-1
CDR3 protein: CASSIASRYNEQFF
CDR3 DNA: TGTGCCAGTAGTATCGCATCCCGCTACAATGAGCAGTTCTTC

V gene: TRBV5-1
clone size: NA
D gene: TRBD2
J gene: TRBJ2-7
CDR3 protein: CASSPAGGSYEQYF
CDR3 DNA: TGCGCCAGCAGCCCAGCGGGGGGCTCCTACGAGCAGTACTTC

V gene: TRBV5-6
clone size: once
D gene: NA
J gene: TRBJ2-1
CDR3 protein: CASSQLLPLDIGAREEQFF
CDR3 DNA: TGTGCCAGCAGCCAGCTTCTCCCTCTAGATATCGGGGCCCGGGAAGAGCAGTTCTTC

V gene: TRBV24-1
clone size: few
D gene: TRBD1
J gene: TRBJ2-3
CDR3 protein: CATSDPVGQVGAQYF
CDR3 DNA: TGTGCCACCAGTGATCCCGTCGGACAGGTTGGTGCGCAGTATTTT

V gene: TRBV11-3
clone size: NA
D gene: TRBD2
J gene: TRBJ2-2
CDR3 protein: CASSYREAGTGELFF
CDR3 DNA: TGTGCCAGCAGCTACCGGGAAGCGGGAACCGGGGAGCTGTTTTTT

V gene: TRBV6-6
clone size: NA
D gene: NA
J gene: TRBJ2-3
CDR3 protein: CASSSGSPSREYF
CDR3 DNA: TGTGCCAGCAGCTCCGGATCCCCATCGAGGGAGTATTTT

V gene: TRBV6-5
clone size: NA
D gene: NA
J gene: TRBJ1-1
CDR3 protein: CASSYWQGRNTEAFF
CDR3 DNA: TGTGCCAGCAGTTACTGGCAGGGAAGAAACACTGAAGCTTTCTTT

V gene: TRBV28
clone size: NA
D gene: TRBD2
J gene: TRBJ2-3
CDR3 protein: CASSSRLAGGTDTQYF
CDR3 DNA: TGTGCCAGCAGTTCGCGACTAGCGGGAGGCACAGATACGCAGTATTTT

V gene: TRBV7-9
clone size: NA
D gene: NA
J gene: TRBJ2-1
CDR3 protein: CASSSRETGSGEQFF
CDR3 DNA: TGTGCCAGCAGCTCCCGGGAAACAGGGTCTGGTGAGCAGTTCTTC

V gene: TRBV7-6
clone size: NA
D gene: NA
J gene: TRBJ2-5
CDR3 protein: CASSSGAPPETQYF
CDR3 DNA: TGTGCCAGCAGCTCGGGAGCCCCCCCAGAGACCCAGTACTTC

V gene: TRBV11-2
clone size: NA
D gene: NA
J gene: TRBJ2-1
CDR3 protein: CASSSPLRLNEQFF
CDR3 DNA: TGTGCCAGCAGCTCCCCCCTCCGGCTTAATGAGCAGTTCTTC

V gene: TRBV11-2
clone size: few
D gene: NA
J gene: TRBJ2-5
CDR3 protein: CASSPRAFERSAQYF
CDR3 DNA: TGTGCCAGCAGCCCCCGGGCCTTCGAAAGATCGGCCCAGTACTTC

V gene: TRBV24-1
clone size: NA
D gene: TRBD1
J gene: TRBJ2-5
CDR3 protein: CATSDFSDREWMETQYF
CDR3 DNA: TGTGCCACCAGTGATTTCTCGGACAGGGAGTGGATGGAGACCCAGTACTTC

V gene: TRBV2
clone size: NA
D gene: TRBD1
J gene: TRBJ2-7
CDR3 protein: CASRADLQGKGYEQYF
CDR3 DNA: TGTGCCAGCAGGGCAGATCTACAGGGGAAGGGCTACGAGCAGTACTTC

V gene: TRBV9
clone size: NA
D gene: NA
J gene: TRBJ2-3
CDR3 protein: CASSVAGSPHTDTQYF
CDR3 DNA: TGTGCCAGCAGCGTAGCAGGTAGCCCACACACAGATACGCAGTATTTT

V gene: TRBV5-6
clone size: NA
D gene: NA
J gene: TRBJ1-5
CDR3 protein: CASSKLMTGINQPQHF
CDR3 DNA: TGTGCCAGCAGCAAGCTAATGACAGGTATCAATCAGCCCCAGCATTTT

V gene: TRBV19
clone size: NA
D gene: TRBD1
J gene: TRBJ1-4
CDR3 protein: CASSMQGAGYEKLFF
CDR3 DNA: TGTGCCAGTAGTATGCAGGGGGCAGGTTATGAAAAACTGTTTTTT

V gene: TRBV24-1
clone size: NA
D gene: NA
J gene: TRBJ2-1
CDR3 protein: CATSFASRKDEQFF
CDR3 DNA: TGTGCCACCAGTTTTGCTAGCAGGAAAGATGAGCAGTTCTTC

V gene: TRBV15
clone size: NA
D gene: NA
J gene: TRBJ2-2
CDR3 protein: CATNGGGLYTGELFF
CDR3 DNA: TGTGCCACCAACGGGGGTGGTCTGTACACCGGGGAGCTGTTTTTT

V gene: TRBV19
clone size: NA
D gene: NA
J gene: TRBJ1-5
CDR3 protein: CASSIGRDQPQHF
CDR3 DNA: TGTGCCAGTAGTATTGGCCGGGATCAGCCCCAGCATTTT

V gene: TRBV5-5
clone size: NA
D gene: NA
J gene: TRBJ1-5
CDR3 protein: CASSGSLDNNQPQHF
CDR3 DNA: TGTGCCAGCAGCGGCTCGCTGGACAACAATCAGCCCCAGCATTTT

V gene: TRBV9
clone size: NA
D gene: NA
J gene: TRBJ2-1
CDR3 protein: CASPPTVGLEDVQFF
CDR3 DNA: TGTGCCAGTCCCCCGACCGTGGGGCTGGAGGACGTGCAGTTCTTC

V gene: TRBV20-1
clone size: NA
D gene: TRBD2
J gene: TRBJ2-7
CDR3 protein: CSASDRGRLAGSGQYF
CDR3 DNA: TGCAGTGCTAGTGATCGTGGTCGACTAGCTGGGTCCGGGCAGTACTTC

V gene: TRBV10-2
clone size: NA
D gene: TRBD1
J gene: TRBJ2-7
CDR3 protein: CASRQGHEGYEQYF
CDR3 DNA: TGCGCCAGCCGACAGGGCCATGAGGGATACGAGCAGTACTTC

V gene: TRBV7-2
clone size: NA
D gene: NA
J gene: TRBJ1-5
CDR3 protein: CASSAGHSGNQPQHF
CDR3 DNA: TGTGCCAGCAGCGCAGGACATTCGGGCAATCAGCCCCAGCATTTT

V gene: TRBV6-4
clone size: NA
D gene: TRBD1
J gene: TRBJ2-7
CDR3 protein: CAIPWTGPSYEQYF
CDR3 DNA: TGTGCCATCCCTTGGACAGGGCCTTCCTACGAGCAGTACTTC

V gene: TRBV6-5
clone size: NA
D gene: TRBD1
J gene: TRBJ2-7
CDR3 protein: CASSYPGTGSYEQYF
CDR3 DNA: TGTGCCAGCAGTTACCCCGGGACAGGCTCCTACGAGCAGTACTTC

V gene: TRBV30
clone size: few
D gene: TRBD2
J gene: TRBJ2-4
CDR3 protein: CAWSVPGGKNIQYF
CDR3 DNA: TGTGCCTGGAGTGTTCCGGGGGGCAAAAACATTCAGTACTTC

V gene: TRBV7-3
clone size: NA
D gene: NA
J gene: TRBJ1-1
CDR3 protein: CASSLTGANTEAFF
CDR3 DNA: TGTGCCAGCAGCTTAACAGGGGCAAACACTGAAGCTTTCTTT

V gene: TRBV5-6
clone size: NA
D gene: TRBD2
J gene: TRBJ2-4
CDR3 protein: CASSLASSGRKNIQYF
CDR3 DNA: TGTGCCAGCAGCTTGGCATCCAGCGGGAGAAAAAACATTCAGTACTTC

V gene: TRBV4-1
clone size: NA
D gene: NA
J gene: TRBJ1-5
CDR3 protein: CASSPVQEGQPQHF
CDR3 DNA: TGCGCCAGCAGCCCCGTCCAGGAGGGTCAGCCCCAGCATTTT

V gene: TRBV6-1
clone size: NA
D gene: NA
J gene: TRBJ2-1
CDR3 protein: CASSESSGYYNEQFF
CDR3 DNA: TGTGCCAGCAGTGAAAGTAGCGGATACTACAATGAGCAGTTCTTC

V gene: TRBV10-1
clone size: NA
D gene: NA
J gene: TRBJ2-1
CDR3 protein: CASSPSGNEQFF
CDR3 DNA: TGCGCCAGCAGCCCTTCTGGGAATGAGCAGTTCTTC

V gene: TRBV2
clone size: NA
D gene: NA
J gene: TRBJ2-2
CDR3 protein: CASTLGGGRTGELFF
CDR3 DNA: TGTGCCAGCACCCTAGGAGGGGGCCGGACCGGGGAGCTGTTTTTT

V gene: TRBV4-1
clone size: few
D gene: NA
J gene: TRBJ2-7
CDR3 protein: CASSQALDTGNYEQYF
CDR3 DNA: TGCGCCAGCAGCCAAGCACTTGATACAGGTAACTACGAGCAGTACTTC

V gene: TRBV7-2
clone size: NA
D gene: NA
J gene: TRBJ1-1
CDR3 protein: CASSLGGRVTEAFF
CDR3 DNA: TGTGCCAGCAGCTTAGGGGGAAGGGTCACTGAAGCTTTCTTT

V gene: TRBV11-2
clone size: NA
D gene: TRBD2
J gene: TRBJ2-2
CDR3 protein: CASSLDPGLAYTGELFF
CDR3 DNA: TGTGCCAGCAGCTTAGATCCCGGACTAGCCTACACCGGGGAGCTGTTTTTT

V gene: TRBV29-1
clone size: NA
D gene: TRBD1
J gene: TRBJ1-2
CDR3 protein: CSSAGTGNSYGYTF
CDR3 DNA: TGCAGCTCTGCCGGGACAGGGAATTCGTATGGCTACACCTTC

V gene: TRBV6-6
clone size: NA
D gene: NA
J gene: TRBJ1-5
CDR3 protein: CASSFGSTQPQHF
CDR3 DNA: TGTGCCAGCAGTTTCGGCAGCACTCAGCCCCAGCATTTT

V gene: TRBV19
clone size: NA
D gene: NA
J gene: TRBJ1-1
CDR3 protein: CASRLRGEAFF
CDR3 DNA: TGTGCCAGTAGGCTGAGGGGTGAAGCTTTCTTT